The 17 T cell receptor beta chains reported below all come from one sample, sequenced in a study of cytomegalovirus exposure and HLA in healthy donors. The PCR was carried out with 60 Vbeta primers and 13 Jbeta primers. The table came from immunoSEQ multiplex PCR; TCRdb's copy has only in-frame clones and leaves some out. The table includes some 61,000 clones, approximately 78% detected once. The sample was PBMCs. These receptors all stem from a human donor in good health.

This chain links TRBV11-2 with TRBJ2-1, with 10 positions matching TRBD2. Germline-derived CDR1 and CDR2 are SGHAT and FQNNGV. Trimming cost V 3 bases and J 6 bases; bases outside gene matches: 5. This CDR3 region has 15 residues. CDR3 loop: CASSFGSGGVNEQFF. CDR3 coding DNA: TGTGCCAGCAGCTTTGGGAGCGGGGGGGTCAATGAGCAGTTCTTC.

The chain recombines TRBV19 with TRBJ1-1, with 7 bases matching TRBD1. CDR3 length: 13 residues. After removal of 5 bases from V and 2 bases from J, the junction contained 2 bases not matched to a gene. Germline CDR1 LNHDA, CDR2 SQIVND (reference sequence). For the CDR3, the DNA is TGTGCCAGTAGTGGGACAGCTAACACTGAAGCTTTCTTT. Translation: CASSGTANTEAFF.

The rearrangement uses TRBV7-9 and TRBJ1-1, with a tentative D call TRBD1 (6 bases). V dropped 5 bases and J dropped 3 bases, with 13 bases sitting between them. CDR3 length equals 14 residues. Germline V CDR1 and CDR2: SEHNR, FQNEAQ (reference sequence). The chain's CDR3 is CASSPRGGHTEAFF. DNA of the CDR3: TGTGCCAGCAGCCCCAGGGGCGGGCACACTGAAGCTTTCTTT.

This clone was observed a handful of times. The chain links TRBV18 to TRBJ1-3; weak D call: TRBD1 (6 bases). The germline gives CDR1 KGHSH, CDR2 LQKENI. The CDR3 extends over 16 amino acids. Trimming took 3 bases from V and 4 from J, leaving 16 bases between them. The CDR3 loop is CASSPVTGQAGNTIYF. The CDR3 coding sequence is TGTGCCAGCTCACCTGTGACAGGTCAGGCCGGAAACACCATATATTTT. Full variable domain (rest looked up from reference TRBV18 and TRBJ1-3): NAGVMQNPRHLVRRRGQEARLRCSPMKGHSHVYWYRQLPEEGLKFMVYLQKENIIDESGMPKERFSAEFPKEGPSILRIQQVVRGDSAAYFCASSPVTGQAGNTIYFGEGSWLTVV.

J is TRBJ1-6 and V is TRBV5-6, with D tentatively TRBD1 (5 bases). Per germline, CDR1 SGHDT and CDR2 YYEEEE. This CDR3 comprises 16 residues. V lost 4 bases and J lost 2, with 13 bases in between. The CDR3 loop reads CASSLGGTAYNSPLHF. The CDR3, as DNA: TGTGCCAGCAGCCTCGGGGGGACTGCCTATAATTCACCCCTCCACTTT.

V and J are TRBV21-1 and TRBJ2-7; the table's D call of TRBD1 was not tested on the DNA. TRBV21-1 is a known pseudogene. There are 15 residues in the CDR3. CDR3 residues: CASSKAQGFTYEQYF. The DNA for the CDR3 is TGTGCCAGCAGCAAAGCGCAGGGGTTCACCTACGAGCAGTACTTC.

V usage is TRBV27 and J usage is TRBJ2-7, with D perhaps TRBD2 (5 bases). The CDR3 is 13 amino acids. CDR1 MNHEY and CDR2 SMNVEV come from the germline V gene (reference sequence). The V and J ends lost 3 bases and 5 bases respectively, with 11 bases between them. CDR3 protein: CASSFSGSHEQYF. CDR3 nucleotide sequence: TGTGCCAGCAGTTTCTCGGGGTCCCACGAGCAGTACTTC.

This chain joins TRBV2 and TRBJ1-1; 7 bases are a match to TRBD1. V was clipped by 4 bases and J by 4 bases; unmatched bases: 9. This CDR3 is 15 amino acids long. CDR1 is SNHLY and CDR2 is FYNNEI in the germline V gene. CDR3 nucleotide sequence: TGTGCCAGCAGTGGAGGGGTCAGGGGGAGCACTGAAGCTTTCTTT. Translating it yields CASSGGVRGSTEAFF.

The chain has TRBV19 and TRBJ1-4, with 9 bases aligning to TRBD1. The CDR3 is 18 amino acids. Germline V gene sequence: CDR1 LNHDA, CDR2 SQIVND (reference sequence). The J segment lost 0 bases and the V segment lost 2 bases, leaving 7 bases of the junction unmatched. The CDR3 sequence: CASSIFGQGSSTNEKLFF. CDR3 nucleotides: TGTGCCAGTAGTATATTTGGACAGGGGTCCTCAACTAATGAAAAACTGTTTTTT. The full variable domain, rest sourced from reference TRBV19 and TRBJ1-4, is DGGITQSPKYLFRKEGQNVTLSCEQNLNHDAMYWYRQDPGQGLRLIYYSQIVNDFQKGDIAEGYSVSREKKESFPLTVTSAQKNPTAFYLCASSIFGQGSSTNEKLFFGSGTQLSVL.

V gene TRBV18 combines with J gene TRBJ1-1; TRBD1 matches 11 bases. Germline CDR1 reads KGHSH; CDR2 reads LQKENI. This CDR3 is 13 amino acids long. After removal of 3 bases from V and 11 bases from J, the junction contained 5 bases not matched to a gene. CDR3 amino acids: CASSPRTGGSAFF. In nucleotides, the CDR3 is TGTGCCAGCTCACCGAGGACAGGGGGCTCTGCTTTCTTT.

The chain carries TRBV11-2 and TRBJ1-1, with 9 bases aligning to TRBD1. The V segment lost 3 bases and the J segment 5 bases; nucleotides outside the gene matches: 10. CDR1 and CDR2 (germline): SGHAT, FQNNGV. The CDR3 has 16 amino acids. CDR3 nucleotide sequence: TGTGCCAGCAGCTTTAGTTCTGGGACAGGGTGGACTGAAGCTTTCTTT. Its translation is CASSFSSGTGWTEAFF.

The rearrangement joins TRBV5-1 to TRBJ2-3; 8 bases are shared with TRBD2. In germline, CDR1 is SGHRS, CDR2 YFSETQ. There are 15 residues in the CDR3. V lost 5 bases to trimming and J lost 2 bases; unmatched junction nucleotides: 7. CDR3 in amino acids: CASRASGGDTDTQYF. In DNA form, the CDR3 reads TGCGCCAGCAGAGCATCCGGGGGGGACACAGATACGCAGTATTTT.

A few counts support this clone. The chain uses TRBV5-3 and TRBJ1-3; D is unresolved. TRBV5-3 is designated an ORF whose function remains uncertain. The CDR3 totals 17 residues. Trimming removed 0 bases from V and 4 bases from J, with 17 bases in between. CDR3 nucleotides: TGTGCCAGAAGCTTGGTCACATCCGGGAACCGCGGAAACACCATATATTTT. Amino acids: CARSLVTSGNRGNTIYF.

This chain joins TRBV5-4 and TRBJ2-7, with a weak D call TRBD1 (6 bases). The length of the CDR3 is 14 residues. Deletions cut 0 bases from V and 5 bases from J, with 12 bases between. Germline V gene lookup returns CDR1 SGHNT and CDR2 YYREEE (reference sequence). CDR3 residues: CASSLVQGTDEQYF. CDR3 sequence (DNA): TGTGCCAGCAGCTTGGTTCAGGGGACGGACGAGCAGTACTTC.

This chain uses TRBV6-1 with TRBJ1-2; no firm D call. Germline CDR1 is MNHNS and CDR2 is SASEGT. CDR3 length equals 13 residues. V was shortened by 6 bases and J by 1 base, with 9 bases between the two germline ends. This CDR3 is CASSISVNYGYTF. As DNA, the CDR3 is TGTGCCAGCAGCATCAGCGTTAACTATGGCTACACCTTC.

The CDR3 loop is CASSVRVPQETQYF. As DNA, the CDR3 is TGTGCCAGCAGCGTCAGGGTCCCTCAAGAGACCCAGTACTTC. The chain recombines TRBV5-4 with TRBJ2-5; possible D gene TRBD1, 5 bases. V lost 4 bases to trimming and J lost 2 bases, with 12 bases between them. CDR1 is SGHNT and CDR2 is YYREEE in the germline V gene (reference sequence). CDR3 size: 14 residues.

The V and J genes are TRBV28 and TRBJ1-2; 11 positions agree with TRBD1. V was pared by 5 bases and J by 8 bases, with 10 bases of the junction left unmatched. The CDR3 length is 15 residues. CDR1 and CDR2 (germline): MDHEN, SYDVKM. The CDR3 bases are TGTGCCAGCAGTGCCGAGGACAGGGGGCTTGGAGGCTACACCTTC. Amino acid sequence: CASSAEDRGLGGYTF.